This T cell receptor beta chain is drawn from a study of T cell responses to AZD1222 COVID-19 vaccine. With respect to this clone: What it recognizes is unknown.

The junction had 11 bases not matched to a gene; V was cut back by 4 bases and J by 2 bases. CDR1 and CDR2 from the germline V gene are SGHNT and YYREEE (reference sequence). This CDR3 region has 16 residues. The study's findings and limits: Donors in the cohort were predominantly white British and more often female, and clonal diversity was possibly underestimated. With two AZD1222 doses given, Spike-specific TCR breadth and depth both rose. Among AZD1222 vaccinees, only 5 to 7 were seropositive at baseline.

Produced via immunoSEQ multiplex PCR; TCRdb's table is partial and in-frame only. Of about 110,000 clones in the sample, approximately 90% were seen once. Here the sequenced sample was peripheral blood, taken on day 0 of MenACWY control vaccination. This TCR derives from an adult in good health. The chain links TRBV5-4 to TRBJ2-7, with TRBD1 matching 8 bases. CDR3 protein: CASSQAGTGFPYEQYF. The CDR3 bases are TGTGCCAGCAGCCAAGCCGGGACAGGCTTTCCCTACGAGCAGTACTTC.